These 27 T cell receptor beta chains came from one sample sequenced in a study of cytomegalovirus exposure and HLA in healthy donors. The PCR used 60 Vbeta and 13 Jbeta primers. The data were produced by immunoSEQ multiplex PCR, yet TCRdb's version contains in-frame clones alone and is incomplete. This table holds approximately 200,000 clones, approximately 81% found once. The sequenced sample consisted of PBMCs. Receptors originate from a boy between 10 and 17 years old in good health and CMV-seronegative.

The V call is TRBV29-1, the J call TRBJ2-7, with a tentative D call TRBD2 (6 bases). The length of the CDR3 is 13 residues. V lost 5 bases and J 1 base, leaving 12 bases between the germline ends. Germline CDR1 is SQVTM and CDR2 is ANQGSEA. The CDR3 reads CSVSGRLSYEQYF. The CDR3 region has the DNA TGCAGCGTTTCAGGGAGGCTTTCCTACGAGCAGTACTTC.

The gene calls are TRBV10-1 and TRBJ2-3; D remains ambiguous. Per germline, CDR1 WNHNN and CDR2 SYGVQD (reference sequence). The CDR3 runs to 11 residues. Trimming removed 3 bases from V and 6 bases from J, with 4 bases in between. The CDR3 protein is CASSDRDTQYF. CDR3 sequence (DNA): TGCGCCAGCAGTGACCGGGATACGCAGTATTTT.

V and J are TRBV5-5 and TRBJ2-6; TRBD1 matches at 8 bases. Germline trimming cut 4 bases from V and 2 bases from J; bases unmatched to any gene: 8. The germline gives CDR1 SGHKS, CDR2 YYEKEE (reference sequence). The CDR3 consists of 17 residues. This CDR3 reads CASSPTSGGAGANVLTF. The CDR3 bases are TGTGCCAGCAGCCCTACCTCAGGGGGCGCTGGGGCCAACGTCCTGACTTTC.

This clone has just a few counts. The chain carries TRBV7-6 and TRBJ2-7, with D perhaps TRBD2 (7 bases). The CDR3 is made up of 16 amino acids. V gave up 1 base and J gave up 3 bases, with 16 bases separating them. Germline loops: CDR1 SGHVS, CDR2 FNYEAQ. For the CDR3, the DNA is TGTGCCAGCAGCTTAGTCCAGGGGAGGGGGATCTACGAGCAGTACTTC. Its protein product is CASSLVQGRGIYEQYF.

The chain employs TRBV28 and TRBJ1-5; possibly TRBD1 for D (6 bases). CDR1 is MDHEN, CDR2 SYDVKM, per germline. The length of the CDR3 is 16 residues. V lost 5 bases and J 5 bases, leaving 19 bases between the germline ends. CDR3 coding DNA: TGTGCCAGCAGTGCGATACCTGACAGGCAAGATCAGCCCCAGCATTTT. The encoded protein is CASSAIPDRQDQPQHF.

The J gene is TRBJ1-6, the V gene TRBV4-3, with 8 bases matching TRBD1. The CDR3 extends over 16 amino acids. CDR1 is LGHNA and CDR2 is YSLEER in the germline V gene. After removal of 0 bases from V and 7 bases from J, the junction contained 5 bases not matched to a gene. The DNA for the CDR3 is TGCGCCAGCAGCCAAGATCGACAGGGGAGAAATTCACCCCTCCACTTT. This encodes CASSQDRQGRNSPLHF.

This rearrangement joins TRBV7-2 to TRBJ2-7, with D possibly TRBD1 on 6 matching bases. CDR1 and CDR2 (germline): SGHTA, FQGNSA. This CDR3 contains 14 residues. Trimming shortened V by 5 bases and J by 4 bases, and 15 bases separated the two germline ends. The CDR3 nucleotides are TGTGCCAGCAGCCCCCAAGGGGGTGGATACGAGCAGTACTTC. Translating gives CASSPQGGGYEQYF. Full variable domain (outside the CDR3, taken from reference TRBV7-2 and TRBJ2-7): GAGVSQSPSNKVTEKGKDVELRCDPISGHTALYWYRQSLGQGLEFLIYFQGNSAPDKSGLPSDRFSAERTGGSVSTLTIQRTQQEDSAVYLCASSPQGGGYEQYFGPGTRLTVT.

The table lists this clone with a count of one. The chain has TRBV7-2 and TRBJ1-5; 7 nucleotides agree with TRBD1. V was pared by 0 bases and J by 7 bases, with 6 bases of the junction left unmatched. The germline V gene has CDR1 SGHTA and CDR2 FQGNSA. This CDR3 is built from 15 residues. CDR3 bases: TGTGCCAGCAGCTTAGCAGGGGGCGGAGGGCAGCCCCAGCATTTT. Amino acids: CASSLAGGGGQPQHF.

The chain links TRBV5-6 to TRBJ1-3; tentatively, D is TRBD1 (5 bases). The CDR3 has 13 residues. CDR1 SGHDT and CDR2 YYEEEE come from the germline V gene. Trimming shortened V by 2 bases and J by 8 bases, and 11 bases separated the two germline ends. CDR3 DNA: TGTGCCAGCAGCTTTCTAGGGGAGGACACCATATATTTT. Amino acid sequence: CASSFLGEDTIYF.

The rearrangement joins TRBV5-1 to TRBJ2-5; D uncertain. CDR1 is SGHRS, CDR2 YFSETQ, per germline. The length of the CDR3 is 11 residues. Trimming cost V 1 base and J 5 bases, with 3 bases left between them. CDR3 sequence reads: CASSLSETQYF. The CDR3, as DNA: TGCGCCAGCAGCTTGTCGGAGACCCAGTACTTC.

The CDR3 DNA reads TGTGCCAGCAGTTTGAGGCAGGGCGCCCCCAGGGAGCAGTACTTC. It is translated as CASSLRQGAPREQYF. The V gene is TRBV28, the J gene TRBJ2-7; weak D call: TRBD1 (5 bases). The length of the CDR3 is 15 residues. The V end was cut by 3 bases, the J end by 7 bases, with 19 bases between. The germline V gene has CDR1 MDHEN and CDR2 SYDVKM. Looking up the rest from reference TRBV28 and TRBJ2-7 gives the full variable domain: DVKVTQSSRYLVKRTGEKVFLECVQDMDHENMFWYRQDPGLGLRLIYFSYDVKMKEKGDIPEGYSVSREKKERFSLILESASTNQTSMYLCASSLRQGAPREQYFGPGTRLTVT.

A few counts support this clone. The genes are TRBV7-3 and TRBJ1-2; 10 nucleotides line up with TRBD1. The CDR3 sequence is 13 residues long. The germline CDR1 and CDR2 sequences are SGHTA and FQGTGA. Trimming at V came to 5 bases and at J to 8 bases, leaving 5 bases not matched to a gene. As DNA, the CDR3 is TGTGCCAGCAGCCCTGGGACAGGGGAGGGCTACACCTTC. Its translation: CASSPGTGEGYTF.

The chain carries TRBV6-1 and TRBJ1-1; TRBD1 matches 7 bases. The CDR3 is made up of 14 amino acids. V gave up 7 bases and J gave up 5 bases; unmatched junction bases: 10. Germline assignment: CDR1 MNHNS and CDR2 SASEGT. In nucleotides, the CDR3 is TGTGCCAGCAATCCCAGACAGGGTGGGACTGAAGCTTTCTTT. This codes for CASNPRQGGTEAFF.

This clone appeared a few times. The chain carries TRBV6-1 and TRBJ2-3, with TRBD1 matching 8 bases. The ends lost 6 bases at V and 2 bases at J; junction bases unmatched: 7. This CDR3 has 15 amino acids. Looked up from germline, CDR1 is MNHNS and CDR2 is SASEGT. CDR3 bases: TGTGCCAGCAGGCTCCGGGACAGGTTCACAGATACGCAGTATTTT. Translated: CASRLRDRFTDTQYF.

This clone was detected a few times. This CDR3 reads CASSLGLGGAETQYF. CDR3 coding DNA: TGTGCCAGCAGCTTAGGTTTAGGGGGGGCAGAGACCCAGTACTTC. The V call is TRBV7-2, the J call TRBJ2-5; TRBD2 might be the D (7 bases). V dropped 1 base and J dropped 4 bases, with 13 bases sitting between them. CDR3 length: 15 amino acids. Germline CDR1 reads SGHTA; CDR2 reads FQGNSA.

The V and J genes are TRBV7-8 and TRBJ1-2; 7 bases are shared with TRBD1. Losses at the gene ends were 0 bases for V and 2 bases for J; bases not matched to a gene: 3. The CDR3 is 15 residues long. CDR1 SGHVS and CDR2 FQNEAQ come from the germline V gene. The CDR3 coding sequence is TGTGCCAGCAGCTTAGCGGGGACAGCAAACTATGGCTACACCTTC. Translation: CASSLAGTANYGYTF.

The V and J genes are TRBV6-5 and TRBJ1-2; weak D call: TRBD1 (6 bases). The CDR3 is 14 residues long. The germline CDR1 and CDR2 sequences are MNHEY and SVGAGI. V lost 6 bases and J 4 bases, leaving 15 bases between the germline ends. The CDR3 DNA is TGTGCCAGCAGCCACAAAACGGACAGCTATGGCTACACCTTC. This codes for CASSHKTDSYGYTF.

Only one count was recorded for this clone. The chain joins TRBV7-2 to TRBJ2-1; 9 nucleotides agree with TRBD2. V lost 1 base, J lost 3 bases, and 7 bases stayed unmatched. This CDR3 region has 17 residues. Germline loops: CDR1 SGHTA, CDR2 FQGNSA. CDR3 sequence: CASSLDSGGSFYNEQFF. The CDR3 bases are TGTGCCAGCAGCTTAGATAGCGGGGGATCTTTCTACAATGAGCAGTTCTTC.

DNA for the CDR3: TGTGCCAGCAGCTTAGTAAGAGGGTTGAATCAGCCCCAGCATTTT. It encodes CASSLVRGLNQPQHF. The chain carries TRBV7-2 and TRBJ1-5, with no clear D. The CDR3 spans 15 residues. Germline-derived CDR1 and CDR2 are SGHTA and FQGNSA. The germline V and J ends were trimmed by 1 base and 4 bases, with 11 bases remaining between them.

The chain employs TRBV7-8 and TRBJ1-2; D is perhaps TRBD1 (6 bases). Germline V gives CDR1 SGHVS, CDR2 FQNEAQ. The CDR3 is 14 residues long. The V end lost 5 bases, the J end lost 6 bases, and 16 bases lay between the germline ends. The CDR3, as DNA: TGTGCCAGCAGCCCAAGCTACAGGGCGGATGGCTACACCTTC. Translated: CASSPSYRADGYTF. Full variable domain (remainder filled in from reference TRBV7-8 and TRBJ1-2): GAGVSQSPRYKVAKRGQDVALRCDPISGHVSLFWYQQALGQGPEFLTYFQNEAQLDKSGLPSDRFFAERPEGSVSTLKIQRTQQEDSAVYLCASSPSYRADGYTFGSGTRLTVV.

DNA of the CDR3: TGTGCCAGCAGATCCCTCCGGGACAGCTATCAGCCCCAGCATTTT. The encoded protein is CASRSLRDSYQPQHF. The chain joins TRBV28 to TRBJ1-5; 7 bases match TRBD1. Germline loops: CDR1 MDHEN, CDR2 SYDVKM. The CDR3 is made up of 15 amino acids. V lost 6 bases, J lost 5 bases, and 10 bases stayed unmatched.

This chain joins TRBV7-9 and TRBJ2-3; the match to TRBD1 covers 10 bases. This CDR3 comprises 15 residues. J lost 5 bases, V lost 3 bases, and 5 bases had no gene match. Germline V gene data show CDR1 as SEHNR and CDR2 as FQNEAQ (reference sequence). CDR3: CASSFGTGVGDTQYF. The DNA of the CDR3 is TGTGCCAGCAGCTTCGGGACAGGGGTCGGAGATACGCAGTATTTT.

The J gene is TRBJ1-5, the V gene TRBV15; a possible D gene is TRBD1 (5 bases). Germline CDR1 reads LNHNV; CDR2 reads YYDKDF (reference sequence). The CDR3 runs 14 residues. V was clipped by 5 bases and J by 7 bases, with 15 bases between them. The CDR3 spells CATSQGRDRQPQHF. In nucleotides, the CDR3 is TGTGCCACCAGCCAGGGCAGGGATCGACAGCCCCAGCATTTT.

The V and J genes are TRBV6-1 and TRBJ1-1; D remains ambiguous. CDR3 length: 11 amino acids. Germline V gives CDR1 MNHNS, CDR2 SASEGT. V gave up 8 bases and J gave up 4 bases, with 8 bases separating them. Here the CDR3 reads CASRGGTEAFF. The CDR3, as DNA: TGTGCCAGCCGGGGTGGCACTGAAGCTTTCTTT.

The chain combines TRBV6-5 with TRBJ2-6; D call uncertain. V shed 1 base and J shed 0 bases, with 7 bases lying between them. Germline lookup yields CDR1 MNHEY and CDR2 SVGAGI. This CDR3 has 16 amino acids. CDR3 DNA sequence: TGTGCCAGCAGTTACTTCCAGGACTCTGGGGCCAACGTCCTGACTTTC. Amino acid sequence: CASSYFQDSGANVLTF.

The rearrangement joins TRBV6-5 to TRBJ1-2; D is uncertain. Trimming left V 2 bases short and J 0 bases short, with 10 bases between. This CDR3 is 15 amino acids long. Germline V gene sequence: CDR1 MNHEY, CDR2 SVGAGI. CDR3 in amino acids: CASSYNSSPNYGYTF. CDR3 coding DNA: TGTGCCAGCAGTTACAACTCCTCGCCTAACTATGGCTACACCTTC.

V is TRBV6-1 and J is TRBJ1-1; a weak D match, TRBD1 (5 bases). This CDR3 has 12 residues. V was clipped by 6 bases and J by 5 bases, with 10 bases between them. Germline values: CDR1 MNHNS, CDR2 SASEGT. CDR3 sequence reads: CASRVTVTEAFF. Written as DNA, the CDR3 is TGTGCCAGCAGAGTGACAGTAACTGAAGCTTTCTTT.